Below, 8 T cell receptor beta chains from the same sample are listed, as sequenced in a study of blood T cell repertoires in COVID-19. Some clones are missing from TCRdb's copy, which holds only in-frame ones; the method was immunoSEQ multiplex PCR. The sample consists of about 490,000 clones, approximately 85% of them appearing once. The specimen sequenced was peripheral blood. These receptors all come from a human donor in a cohort sampled during active COVID-19.

This clone was picked up a small number of times. The gene calls are TRBV11-3 and TRBJ2-3; 16 bases align to TRBD2. The CDR3 is 18 amino acids. The V segment lost 3 bases and the J segment 3 bases; nucleotides outside the gene matches: 6. The germline V gene has CDR1 SGHNT and CDR2 YENEEA. CDR3 nucleotides: TGTGCCAGCAGCTTGGGGACTAGCGGGAGGGCCGTGACAGATACGCAGTATTTT. This encodes CASSLGTSGRAVTDTQYF.

The J gene is TRBJ2-7, the V gene TRBV5-1; TRBD2 agrees at 9 bases. CDR3 length: 19 amino acids. In germline, CDR1 is SGHRS, CDR2 YFSETQ. V lost 3 bases and J lost 5; bases outside the gene matches: 21. CDR3 nucleotide sequence: TGCGCCAGCAGCTGGCCTCAGGGACGGACGCGGGAGGGCGGGGACGAGCAGTACTTC. Its protein is CASSWPQGRTREGGDEQYF.

V is TRBV10-2 and J is TRBJ2-2; 8 bases align to TRBD2. V shed 4 bases, J shed 1 base, and the junction held 5 bases outside the gene matches. This CDR3 is 16 amino acids long. The germline gives CDR1 WSHSY, CDR2 SAAADI. CDR3 coding DNA: TGCGCCAGCAGTGGAAGGACTAGCCTGAACACCGGGGAGCTGTTTTTT. This encodes CASSGRTSLNTGELFF.

This chain links TRBV25-1 with TRBJ1-6; D gene uncertain. The length of the CDR3 is 11 residues. The germline gives CDR1 MGHDK, CDR2 SYGVNS. V was cut by 4 bases and J by 16 bases, with 11 bases left in between. The CDR3: CASSALTQLHF. The DNA of the CDR3 is TGTGCCAGCAGTGCTCTAACCCAACTCCACTTT. Filled out from reference TRBV25-1 and TRBJ1-6, the complete variable domain reads EADIYQTPRYLVIGTGKKITLECSQTMGHDKMYWYQQDPGMELHLIHYSYGVNSTEKGDLSSESTVSRIRTEHFPLTLESARPSHTSQYLCASSALTQLHFGNGTRLTVT.

The V call is TRBV6-2 or TRBV6-3, the J call TRBJ2-3, with TRBD2 identical over 10 bases. Germline CDR1 MNHEY, CDR2 SVGEGT. V was clipped by 6 bases and J by 4 bases; unmatched bases: 10. The CDR3 loop spans 16 amino acids. The CDR3 nucleotides are TGTGCCAGCAGCGCACTACGGACTAGCGGAGCAGATACGCAGTATTTT. Its translation is CASSALRTSGADTQYF.

This clone was seen a handful of times. The V and J genes are TRBV24-1 and TRBJ1-1; the D is unclear. Germline V CDR1 and CDR2: KGHDR, SFDVKD. The ends were cut back, 3 bases at V and 7 bases at J, with 11 bases in the middle. This CDR3 contains 13 residues. Written as DNA, the CDR3 is TGTGCCACCAGTGATGGGCATCAAAGTGAAGCTTTCTTT. As protein: CATSDGHQSEAFF.

About this clone itself: This sample includes further DNA sequences coding for the same CDR3. The chain carries TRBV20-1 and TRBJ2-7; 9 positions match TRBD2. The CDR3 runs 14 residues. The V segment lost 3 bases and the J segment 1 base; nucleotides outside the gene matches: 4. CDR1 is DFQATT, CDR2 SNEGSKA, per germline (reference sequence). The CDR3 here is CSASNAGGSYEQYF. The CDR3 bases are TGCAGTGCTAGTAACGCGGGAGGGTCCTACGAGCAGTACTTC.

The genes are TRBV6-5 and TRBJ2-3; tentative D call: TRBD1 (6 bases). Germline CDR1 and CDR2: MNHEY and SVGAGI. V lost 6 bases, J lost 2 bases, and 15 bases lay in between. The CDR3 extends over 15 amino acids. The CDR3 loop is CASSHAGTLTDTQYF. The CDR3 DNA reads TGTGCCAGCAGCCACGCCGGGACACTCACAGATACGCAGTATTTT.